These 11 T cell receptor beta chains were sequenced from one sample in a study of low-dose radiotherapy and immunotherapy resistance in tumors. Gene-specific TRAV and TRBV primers were used for first-strand cDNA, covering alpha and beta chains. For amplifying TCRs, the PCR ran for approximately 18 cycles with Phusion, which was used together with a constant-region primer and the adapter on the V primers. TCRdb fed the reads into MiXCR, producing one record per CDR3 protein. In the table there are 55,000 to 65,000 distinct CDR3 sequences, about a quarter of which are singletons. Time point denoted: before trial treatment. Here the sequenced sample was PBMCs, taken before treatment. The source is a male donor with rectosigmoid adenocarcinoma.

The chain uses TRBV28 and TRBJ1-6; no definite D call. The CDR3 runs 14 residues. Looked up from germline, CDR1 is MDHEN and CDR2 is SYDVKM. V was pared by 3 bases and J by 6 bases, with 9 bases between. CDR3 protein: CASSLEHFNSPLHF. In nucleotides, the CDR3 is TGTGCCAGCAGTTTGGAACACTTTAATTCACCCCTCCACTTT. The full variable domain, with the rest looked up from reference TRBV28 and TRBJ1-6, is DVKVTQSSRYLVKRTGEKVFLECVQDMDHENMFWYRQDPGLGLRLIYFSYDVKMKEKGDIPEGYSVSREKKERFSLILESASTNQTSMYLCASSLEHFNSPLHFGNGTRLTVT.

A few counts support this clonotype. The chain joins TRBV12-3 or TRBV12-4 to TRBJ2-1; TRBD2 aligns across 8 bases. CDR3 length: 13 amino acids. V lost 6 bases and J lost 5; bases outside the gene matches: 3. The CDR3 region is CASSLGRDNEQFF. The CDR3 DNA reads TGTGCCAGCAGCCTCGGGAGGGACAATGAGCAGTTCTTC.

This clonotype occurred many times. The chain has TRBV20-1 and TRBJ2-5; D is unresolved. This CDR3 comprises 14 residues. V gave up 0 bases and J gave up 4 bases, with 12 bases separating them. Germline CDR1 DFQATT, CDR2 SNEGSKA (reference sequence). As DNA, the CDR3 is TGCAGTGCTAGAGATAAGGGATACGGAGAGACCCAGTACTTC. Translation: CSARDKGYGETQYF.

There are many counts of this clonotype. The chain carries TRBV6-2 or TRBV6-3 and TRBJ2-2; possibly TRBD2 for D (5 bases). This CDR3 is 15 amino acids long. The V end lost 7 bases, the J end lost 0 bases, and 12 bases lay between the germline ends. CDR1 and CDR2 from the germline V gene are MNHEY and SVGEGT. The CDR3 region is CASTTGYTNTGELFF. The DNA of the CDR3 is TGTGCCAGCACTACGGGATATACGAACACCGGGGAGCTGTTTTTT.

This clonotype has only a few counts. A far larger clone differs by one base, so this is likely a read error. The gene calls are TRBV5-4 and TRBJ2-7; 7 positions match TRBD2. V gave up 4 bases and J gave up 7 bases; unmatched junction bases: 11. CDR1 is SGHNT, CDR2 YYREEE, per germline (reference sequence). The length of the CDR3 is 14 residues. The CDR3 sequence: CASSVSGEYNEQYF. CDR3 DNA sequence: TGTGCCAGCAGCGTCAGCGGGGAATACAATGAGCAGTACTTC. The whole variable domain, filled in from reference TRBV5-4 and TRBJ2-7, reads ETGVTQSPTHLIKTRGQQVTLRCSSQSGHNTVSWYQQALGQGPQFIFQYYREEENGRGNFPPRFSGLQFPNYSSELNVNALELDDSALYLCASSVSGEYNEQYFGPGTRLTVT.

The chain employs TRBV18 and TRBJ2-1; possible D gene TRBD2, 7 bases. CDR1 is KGHSH, CDR2 LQKENI, per germline. Trimming pared 2 bases from V and 3 bases from J, leaving 14 bases between. The length of the CDR3 is 16 residues. CDR3 residues: CASSPIEGGGYNEQFF. As DNA, the CDR3 is TGTGCCAGCTCACCAATCGAGGGAGGGGGCTACAATGAGCAGTTCTTC.

This clonotype was recorded many times. CDR3 region: CASSQRGLTNEKLFF. CDR3 nucleotide sequence: TGTGCCAGCAGCCAACGAGGACTGACTAATGAAAAACTGTTTTTT. The V call is TRBV7-6, the J call TRBJ1-4, with no clear D. Looked up from germline, CDR1 is SGHVS and CDR2 is FNYEAQ. V was trimmed by 5 bases and J by 2 bases, leaving 12 bases between them. The CDR3 totals 15 residues.

This clonotype was seen many times. The rearrangement links TRBV9 to TRBJ1-5; D is ambiguous. Germline-derived CDR1 and CDR2 are SGDLS and YYNGEE. V shed 0 bases and J shed 4 bases, with 8 bases lying between them. This CDR3 comprises 14 residues. CDR3 nucleotide sequence: TGTGCCAGCAGCGTAGGGGGTTCTAATCAGCCCCAGCATTTT. Protein: CASSVGGSNQPQHF. Full variable domain (missing parts from reference TRBV9 and TRBJ1-5): DSGVTQTPKHLITATGQRVTLRCSPRSGDLSVYWYQQSLDQGLQFLIQYYNGEERAKGNILERFSAQQFPDLHSELNLSSLELGDSALYFCASSVGGSNQPQHFGDGTRLSIL.

V usage is TRBV28 and J usage is TRBJ2-3; no clear D. The CDR3 is 11 amino acids. Trimming took 7 bases from V and 4 from J, leaving 6 bases between them. Per the germline V gene, CDR1 is MDHEN and CDR2 is SYDVKM. The CDR3 DNA sequence: TGTGCCAGCACCTGGGCAGATACGCAGTATTTT. Protein: CASTWADTQYF. Together with reference TRBV28 and TRBJ2-3, the CDR3 gives the full variable domain: DVKVTQSSRYLVKRTGEKVFLECVQDMDHENMFWYRQDPGLGLRLIYFSYDVKMKEKGDIPEGYSVSREKKERFSLILESASTNQTSMYLCASTWADTQYFGPGTRLTVL.

Regarding this clonotype: This probably arose from a read error, given a far larger clone one base away. J is TRBJ2-1 and V is TRBV6-2 or TRBV6-3; 10 nucleotides align to TRBD1. Germline V CDR1 and CDR2: MNHEY, SVGEGT. The CDR3 has 14 residues. V shed 5 bases and J 10 bases; nucleotides not matched to a gene: 8. CDR3 region: CASSGTGDVGEQFF. DNA for the CDR3: TGTGCCAGCAGTGGGACAGGGGACGTGGGCGAGCAGTTCTTC.

The J gene is TRBJ2-7, the V gene TRBV21-1; TRBD1 is the table's D call and was not checked against the DNA. TRBV21-1 is marked as a pseudogene. The length of the CDR3 is 14 residues. The CDR3 reads CASSNGHRNYEQYF. DNA of the CDR3: TGTGCCAGCAGCAACGGGCACAGGAACTACGAGCAGTACTTC.